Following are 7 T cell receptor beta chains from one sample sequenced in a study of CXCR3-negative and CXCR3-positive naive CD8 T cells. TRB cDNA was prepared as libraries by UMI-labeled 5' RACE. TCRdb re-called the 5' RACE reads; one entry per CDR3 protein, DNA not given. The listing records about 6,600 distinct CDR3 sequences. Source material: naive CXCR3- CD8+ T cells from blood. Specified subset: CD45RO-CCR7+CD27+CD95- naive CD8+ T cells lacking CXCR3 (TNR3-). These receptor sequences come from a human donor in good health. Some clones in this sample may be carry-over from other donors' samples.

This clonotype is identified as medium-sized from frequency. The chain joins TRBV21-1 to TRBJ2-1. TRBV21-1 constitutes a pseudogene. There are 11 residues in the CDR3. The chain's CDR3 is CASSKGHEQFF.

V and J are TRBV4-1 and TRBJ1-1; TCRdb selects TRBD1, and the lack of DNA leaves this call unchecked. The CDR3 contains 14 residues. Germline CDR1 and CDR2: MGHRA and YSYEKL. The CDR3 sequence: CASSQFRGNTEAFF.

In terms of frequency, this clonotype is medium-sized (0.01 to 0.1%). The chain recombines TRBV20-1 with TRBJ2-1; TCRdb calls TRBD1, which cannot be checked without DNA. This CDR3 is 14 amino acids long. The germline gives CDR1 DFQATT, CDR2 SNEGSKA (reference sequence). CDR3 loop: CSGTRDSNYNEQFF.

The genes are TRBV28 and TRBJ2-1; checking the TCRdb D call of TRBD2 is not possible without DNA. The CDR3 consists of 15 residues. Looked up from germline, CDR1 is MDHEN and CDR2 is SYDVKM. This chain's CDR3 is CASSLGTGAWDEQFF.

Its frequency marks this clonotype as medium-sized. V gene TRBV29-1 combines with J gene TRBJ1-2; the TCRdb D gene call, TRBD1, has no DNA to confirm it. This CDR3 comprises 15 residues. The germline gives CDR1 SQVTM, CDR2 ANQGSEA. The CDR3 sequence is CSVGDREITNYGYTF.

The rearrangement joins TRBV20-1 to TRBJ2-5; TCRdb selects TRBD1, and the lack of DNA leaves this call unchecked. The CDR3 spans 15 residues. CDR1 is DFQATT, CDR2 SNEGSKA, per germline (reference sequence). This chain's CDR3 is CSALSGSGSQETQYF.

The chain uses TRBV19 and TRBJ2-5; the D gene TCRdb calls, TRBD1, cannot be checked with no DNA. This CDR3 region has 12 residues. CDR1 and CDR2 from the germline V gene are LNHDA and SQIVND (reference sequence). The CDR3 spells CASSPRGETQYF.